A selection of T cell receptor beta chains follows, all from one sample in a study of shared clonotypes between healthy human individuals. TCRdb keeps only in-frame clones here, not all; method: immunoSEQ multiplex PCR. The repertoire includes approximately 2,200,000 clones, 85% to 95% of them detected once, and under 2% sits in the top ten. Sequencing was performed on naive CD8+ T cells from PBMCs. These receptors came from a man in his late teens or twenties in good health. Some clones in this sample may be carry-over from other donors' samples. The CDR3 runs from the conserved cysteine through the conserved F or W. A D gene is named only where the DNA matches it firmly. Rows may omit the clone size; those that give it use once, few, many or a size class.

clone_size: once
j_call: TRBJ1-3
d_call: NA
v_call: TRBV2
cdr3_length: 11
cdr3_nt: TGTGCCAGCGTGTTTGTAAACACCATATATTTT
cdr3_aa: CASVFVNTIYF

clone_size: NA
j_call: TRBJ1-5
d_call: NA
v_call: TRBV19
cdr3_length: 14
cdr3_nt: TGTGCCAGTGGTGTGCGGGATAGCAATCAGCCCCAGCATTTT
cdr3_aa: CASGVRDSNQPQHF

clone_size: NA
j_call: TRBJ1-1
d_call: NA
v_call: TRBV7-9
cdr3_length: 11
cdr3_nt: TGTGCCATCCTAAGGGGGTTAGAAGCTTTCTTT
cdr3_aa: CAILRGLEAFF

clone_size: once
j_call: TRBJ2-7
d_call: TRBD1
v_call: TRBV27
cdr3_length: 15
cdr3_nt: TGTGCCAGCAGCCCCTCGGGACAGGGCTACTACGAGCAGTACTTC
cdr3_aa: CASSPSGQGYYEQYF

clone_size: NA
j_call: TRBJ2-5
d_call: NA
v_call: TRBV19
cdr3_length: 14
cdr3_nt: TGTGCCAGTAGCCCCCTTGGACGGCAAGAGACCCAGTACTTC
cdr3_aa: CASSPLGRQETQYF

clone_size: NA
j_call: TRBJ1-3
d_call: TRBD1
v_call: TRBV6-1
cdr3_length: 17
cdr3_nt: TGTGCCAGCAGTGTTCGGACAGGGGAGTACGCTGGAAACACCATATATTTT
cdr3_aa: CASSVRTGEYAGNTIYF

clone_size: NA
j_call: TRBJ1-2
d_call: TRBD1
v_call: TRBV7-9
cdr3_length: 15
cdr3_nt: TGTGCCAGCACCCAGGGGGGACACCTTAACTATGGCTACACCTTC
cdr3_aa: CASTQGGHLNYGYTF

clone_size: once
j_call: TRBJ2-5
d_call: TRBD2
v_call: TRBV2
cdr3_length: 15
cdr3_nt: TGTGCCAGCAGTGACCGGACTAGCGCTCTGGAGACCCAGTACTTC
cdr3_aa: CASSDRTSALETQYF

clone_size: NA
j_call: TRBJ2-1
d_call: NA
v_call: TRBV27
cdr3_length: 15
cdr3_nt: TGTGCCAGCAGCGACGACCGTAGAGGGATCGGGGAGCAGTTCTTC
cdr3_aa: CASSDDRRGIGEQFF

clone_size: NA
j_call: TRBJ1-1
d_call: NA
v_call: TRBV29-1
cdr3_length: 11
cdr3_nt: TGCAGCGTTGGGGTGAACACTGAAGCTTTCTTT
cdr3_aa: CSVGVNTEAFF

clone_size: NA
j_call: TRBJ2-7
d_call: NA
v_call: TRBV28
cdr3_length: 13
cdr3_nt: TGTGCCAGCAGTTTATCCCGCTCCTACGAGCAGTACTTC
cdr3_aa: CASSLSRSYEQYF

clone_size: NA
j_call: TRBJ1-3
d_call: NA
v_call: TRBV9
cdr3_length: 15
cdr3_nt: TGTGCCAGCAGCGTAGACCAGGGCCTTGGAAACACCATATATTTT
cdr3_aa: CASSVDQGLGNTIYF

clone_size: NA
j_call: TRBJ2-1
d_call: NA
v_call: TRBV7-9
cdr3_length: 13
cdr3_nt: TGTGCCAGCAGCTTGGGGAAACGGAATGAGCAGTTCTTC
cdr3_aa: CASSLGKRNEQFF

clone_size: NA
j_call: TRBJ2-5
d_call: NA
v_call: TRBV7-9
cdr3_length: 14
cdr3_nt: TGTGCCAGCAGCCACCCTTCAGGGAAAGAGACCCAGTACTTC
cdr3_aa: CASSHPSGKETQYF

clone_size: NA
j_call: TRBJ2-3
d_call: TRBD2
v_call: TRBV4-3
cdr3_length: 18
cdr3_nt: TGCGCCAGCAGCCAACTTACCCAAAGCGGGAGGGGCACAGATACGCAGTATTTT
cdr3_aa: CASSQLTQSGRGTDTQYF

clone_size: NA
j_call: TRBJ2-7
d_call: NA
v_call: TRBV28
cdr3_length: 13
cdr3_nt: TGTGCCAGCAGTTTAACTAGCCGGTACGAGCAGTACTTC
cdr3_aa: CASSLTSRYEQYF

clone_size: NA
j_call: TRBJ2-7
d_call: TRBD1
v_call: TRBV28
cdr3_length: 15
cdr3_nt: TGTGCCAGCAGTCTACCGGATCAGGGGGTCGACGAGCAGTACTTC
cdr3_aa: CASSLPDQGVDEQYF

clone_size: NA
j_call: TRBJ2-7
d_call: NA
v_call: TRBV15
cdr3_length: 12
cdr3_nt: TGTGCCACCAGCAGCGACGAGGAGGAGCAGTACTTC
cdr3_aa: CATSSDEEEQYF

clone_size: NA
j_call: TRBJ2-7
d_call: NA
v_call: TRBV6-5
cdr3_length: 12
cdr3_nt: TGTGCCAGCAGTTACGGGAACTACGAGCAGTACTTC
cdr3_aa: CASSYGNYEQYF

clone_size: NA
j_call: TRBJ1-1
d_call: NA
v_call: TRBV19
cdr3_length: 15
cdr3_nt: TGTGCCAGTAGCCCCCGGTTTGGGGCGAACACTGAAGCTTTCTTT
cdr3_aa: CASSPRFGANTEAFF

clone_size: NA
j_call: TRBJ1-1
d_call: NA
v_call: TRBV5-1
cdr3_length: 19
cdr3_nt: TGCGCCAGCAGCTTGGCTATCCCAGGGGCGCGCCGGGTGGGCACTGAAGCTTTCTTT
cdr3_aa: CASSLAIPGARRVGTEAFF

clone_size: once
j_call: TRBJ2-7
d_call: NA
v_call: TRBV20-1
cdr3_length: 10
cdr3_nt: TGCAGTCCAAACGGGGACGAGCAGTACTTC
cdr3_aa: CSPNGDEQYF

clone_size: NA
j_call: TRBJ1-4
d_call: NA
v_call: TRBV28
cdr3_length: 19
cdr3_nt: TGTGCCAGCAGTCCGTTGGGGGGGTTCGGAGCCGGGGCTAATGAAAAACTGTTTTTT
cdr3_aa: CASSPLGGFGAGANEKLFF

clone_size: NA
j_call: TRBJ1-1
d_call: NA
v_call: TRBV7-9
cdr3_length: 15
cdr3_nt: TGTGCCAGCAGCCTAAAAATGACAGATAACACTGAAGCTTTCTTT
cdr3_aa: CASSLKMTDNTEAFF

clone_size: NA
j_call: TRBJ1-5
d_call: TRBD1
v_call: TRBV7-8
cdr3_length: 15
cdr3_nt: TGTGCCAGCAGAAAGACAGGGAATAGCAATCAGCCCCAGCATTTT
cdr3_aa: CASRKTGNSNQPQHF

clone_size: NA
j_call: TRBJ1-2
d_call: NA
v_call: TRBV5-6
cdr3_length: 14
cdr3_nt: TGTGCCAGCGGCCTACGGGACCACCATTCTGGCTACACCTTC
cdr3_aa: CASGLRDHHSGYTF

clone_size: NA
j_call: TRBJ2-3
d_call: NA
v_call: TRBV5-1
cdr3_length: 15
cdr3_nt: TGCGCCAGCAGCTTGATGGTTGACTTCACAGATACGCAGTATTTT
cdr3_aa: CASSLMVDFTDTQYF

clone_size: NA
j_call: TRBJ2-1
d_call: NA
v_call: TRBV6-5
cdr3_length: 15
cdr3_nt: TGTGCCAGCAGTTACAGTGTGGATAGGTACAATGAGCAGTTCTTC
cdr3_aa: CASSYSVDRYNEQFF

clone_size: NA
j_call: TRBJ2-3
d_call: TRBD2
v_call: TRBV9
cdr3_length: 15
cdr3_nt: TGTGCCAGCAGCGTAGCGGGGGGAGCCACAGATACGCAGTATTTT
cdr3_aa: CASSVAGGATDTQYF

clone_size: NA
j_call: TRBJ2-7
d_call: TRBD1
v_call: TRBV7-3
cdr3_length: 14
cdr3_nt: TGTGCCAGCAGCTCCTACAGGGGGGCCTACGAGCAGTACTTC
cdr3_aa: CASSSYRGAYEQYF

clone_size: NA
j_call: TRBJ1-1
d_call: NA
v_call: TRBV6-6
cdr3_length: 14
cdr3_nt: TGTGCCAGCGGCCTAATGGGGCCCTACACTGAAGCTTTCTTT
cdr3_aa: CASGLMGPYTEAFF

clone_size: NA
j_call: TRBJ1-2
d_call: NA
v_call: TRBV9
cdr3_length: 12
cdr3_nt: TGTGCCAGCAGCCATCCCGTTGGTGGCTACACCTTC
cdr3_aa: CASSHPVGGYTF

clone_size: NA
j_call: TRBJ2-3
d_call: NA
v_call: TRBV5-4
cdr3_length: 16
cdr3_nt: TGTGCCAGCAGCTTTCTAGTCGGCAGGGGCCCAGATACGCAGTATTTT
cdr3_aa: CASSFLVGRGPDTQYF